Below, one T cell receptor beta chain is given with its context. This entry comes from a study of control samples from healthy donors and cancer patients. The data were produced by immunoSEQ multiplex PCR, yet TCRdb's version contains in-frame clones alone and is incomplete. The top ten hold around a quarter of the sample, which has some 25,000 clones, 80% to 85% seen once. This CDR3 is 17 amino acids long. With V trimmed by 1 base and J by 4 bases, 10 bases remained unmatched. CDR1 is LNHDA, CDR2 SQIVND, per germline (reference sequence). The TCR comes from a man in his fifties or sixties with colorectal cancer. The genes are TRBV19 and TRBJ2-1; 7 nucleotides line up with TRBD2. Sequences were obtained from PBMCs. The CDR3 DNA reads TGTGCCAGTAGTATAGGTGTGGGAGGGACTGGTTACAATGAGCAGTTCTTC. Translating it yields CASSIGVGGTGYNEQFF.